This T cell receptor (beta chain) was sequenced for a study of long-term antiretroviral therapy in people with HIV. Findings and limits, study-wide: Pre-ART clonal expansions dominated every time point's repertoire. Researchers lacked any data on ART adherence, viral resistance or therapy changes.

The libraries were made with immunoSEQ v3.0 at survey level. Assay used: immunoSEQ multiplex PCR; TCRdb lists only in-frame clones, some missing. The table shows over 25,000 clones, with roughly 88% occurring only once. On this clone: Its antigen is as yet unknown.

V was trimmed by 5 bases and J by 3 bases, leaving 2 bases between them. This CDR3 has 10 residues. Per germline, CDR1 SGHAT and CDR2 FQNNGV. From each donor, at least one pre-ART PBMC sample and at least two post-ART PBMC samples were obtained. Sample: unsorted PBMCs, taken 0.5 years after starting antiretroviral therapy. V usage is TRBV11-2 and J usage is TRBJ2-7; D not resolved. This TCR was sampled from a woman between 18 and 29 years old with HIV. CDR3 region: CASSRYEQYF. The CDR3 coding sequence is TGTGCCAGCAGCCGCTACGAGCAGTACTTC.